One sample yielded the 6 T cell receptor beta chains listed below, sequenced in a study of tumor and adjacent non-tumor tissue in lung cancer. A modified ARM-PCR protocol with three rounds of nested PCR amplified TCRbeta. TCRdb re-called the multiplex PCR reads with MiXCR, one entry per CDR3 protein. The table lists some 100,000 distinct CDR3 sequences, more than 60% of them singletons. No cell sorting was done before RNA was extracted from the tissue. The sequenced sample consisted of lung tumor tissue. The receptors derive from an older woman with non-small cell lung cancer.

Concerning this clonotype itself: Relative to the germline gene, one junction end is altered; a read error may explain this. The CDR3 here is CASMRPESYTDMQYF. The CDR3 DNA reads as TGTGCCAGCATGAGACCAGAGAGTTACACAGATATGCAGTATTTT. The chain carries TRBV28 and TRBJ2-3, with D unclear. The germline V gene has CDR1 MDHEN and CDR2 SYDVKM. CDR3 length: 15 amino acids.

Notes on this clonotype: A much more abundant neighbour one base away suggests this may be a read error. V is TRBV28 and J is TRBJ1-1; 7 bases align to TRBD1. The CDR3 has 14 amino acids. Germline V CDR1 and CDR2: MDHEN, SYDVKM. The CDR3 coding sequence is TGTGCCAGCAGTTTCGAGACAGGGTTAACTGAAGCTTTATTT. It yields the protein CASSFETGLTEALF.

About this clonotype itself: A junction end diverges from the germline sequence, so it may reflect a read error. This sequence joins TRBV11-2 and TRBJ2-7; D remains unclear. There are 11 residues in the CDR3. Germline V gene lookup returns CDR1 SGHAT and CDR2 FQNNGV. CDR3 coding DNA: TGTGCCAGCAGCTTAGTTTTCCAGCAGTGCTTC. Its protein product is CASSLVFQQCF.

A remark on this clonotype: Mismatch with germline at one junction end may stem from a read error. The chain uses TRBV11-2 and TRBJ2-5; D is unclear. CDR1 and CDR2 from the germline V gene are SGHAT and FQNNGV. This CDR3 is 16 amino acids long. CDR3 coding DNA: TGTGCTAGCAGACGTAGTCGAACCTGGGGTCAAGAGACCCAGTACTTC. Amino acids: CASRRSRTWGQETQYF.

This clonotype was detected only once. The chain has TRBV20-1 and TRBJ1-6; D is ambiguous. CDR3 length: 16 residues. The germline CDR1 and CDR2 sequences are DFQATT and SNEGSKA (reference sequence). The CDR3 loop reads CRAFSTPDRYNSPLHF. Written as DNA, the CDR3 is TGCAGAGCTTTCTCAACCCCTGACCGCTATAATTCACCCCTCCACTTT.

J is TRBJ2-3 and V is TRBV6-4, with 10 bases lining up with TRBD2. In germline, CDR1 is MRHNA, CDR2 SNTAGT. The CDR3 length is 16 residues. Germline trimming cut 2 bases from V and 2 bases from J; bases unmatched to any gene: 4. CDR3 sequence (DNA): TGTGCCAGCAGTGACGTAGCGGGAGGCCACACAGATACGCAGTATTTT. This encodes CASSDVAGGHTDTQYF.